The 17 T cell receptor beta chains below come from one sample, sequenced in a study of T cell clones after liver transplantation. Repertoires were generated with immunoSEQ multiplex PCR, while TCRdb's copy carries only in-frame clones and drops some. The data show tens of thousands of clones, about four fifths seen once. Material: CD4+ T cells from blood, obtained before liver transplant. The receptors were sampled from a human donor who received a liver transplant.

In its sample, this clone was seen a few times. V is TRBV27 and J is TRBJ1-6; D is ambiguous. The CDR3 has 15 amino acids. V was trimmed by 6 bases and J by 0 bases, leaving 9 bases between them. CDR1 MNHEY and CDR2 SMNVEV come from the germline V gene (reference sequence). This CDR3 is CASRPQSSYNSPLHF. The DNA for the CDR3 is TGTGCCAGCAGACCACAGAGCTCCTATAATTCACCCCTCCACTTT.

The CDR3 is CAWSPFERKLYNEQFF. The CDR3 DNA sequence: TGTGCCTGGAGTCCATTCGAGCGGAAATTATACAATGAGCAGTTCTTC. The chain links TRBV30 to TRBJ2-1; a weak D match, TRBD2 (5 bases). The CDR3 has 16 residues. Germline CDR1 is GTSNPN and CDR2 is SVGIG (reference sequence). Trimming stripped 2 bases from V and 4 bases from J, with 18 bases between.

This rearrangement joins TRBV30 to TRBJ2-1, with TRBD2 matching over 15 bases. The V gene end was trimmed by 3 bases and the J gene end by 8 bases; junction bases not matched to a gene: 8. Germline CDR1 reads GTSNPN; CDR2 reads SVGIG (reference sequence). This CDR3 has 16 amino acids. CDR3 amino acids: CAWRTPGLAGGHEQFF. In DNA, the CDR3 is TGTGCCTGGAGGACTCCGGGACTAGCGGGAGGCCATGAGCAGTTCTTC.

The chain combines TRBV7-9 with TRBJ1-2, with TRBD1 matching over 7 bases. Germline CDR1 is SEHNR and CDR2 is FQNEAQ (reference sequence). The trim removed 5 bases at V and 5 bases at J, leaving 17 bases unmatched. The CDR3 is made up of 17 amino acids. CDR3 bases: TGTGCCAGCAGCCTAATGGCCCCCGGAACAGGGGCGTATGGCTACACCTTC. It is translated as CASSLMAPGTGAYGYTF.

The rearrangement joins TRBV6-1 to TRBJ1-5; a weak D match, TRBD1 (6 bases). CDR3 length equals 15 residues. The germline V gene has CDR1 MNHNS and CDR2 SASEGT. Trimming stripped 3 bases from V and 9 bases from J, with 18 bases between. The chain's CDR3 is CASSDWSGGVWPQHF. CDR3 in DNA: TGTGCCAGCAGTGATTGGTCGGGGGGCGTATGGCCCCAGCATTTT.

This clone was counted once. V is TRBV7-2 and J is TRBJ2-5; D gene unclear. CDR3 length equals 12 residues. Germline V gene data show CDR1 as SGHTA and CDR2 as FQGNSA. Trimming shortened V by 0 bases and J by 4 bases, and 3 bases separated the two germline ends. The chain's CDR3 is CASSLALETQYF. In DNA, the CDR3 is TGTGCCAGCAGCTTAGCGCTAGAGACCCAGTACTTC.

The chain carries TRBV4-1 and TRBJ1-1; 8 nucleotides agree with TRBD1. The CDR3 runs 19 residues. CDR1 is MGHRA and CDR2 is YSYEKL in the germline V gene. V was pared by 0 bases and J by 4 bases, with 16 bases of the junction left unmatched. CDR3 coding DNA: TGCGCCAGCAGCCAAGATGGGACTTGGACAGGGTCGGTCGGCACTGAAGCTTTCTTT. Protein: CASSQDGTWTGSVGTEAFF.

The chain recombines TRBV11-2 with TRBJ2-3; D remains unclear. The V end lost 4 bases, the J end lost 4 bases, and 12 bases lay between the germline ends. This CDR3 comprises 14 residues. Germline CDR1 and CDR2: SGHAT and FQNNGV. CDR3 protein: CASSWVGLADTQYF. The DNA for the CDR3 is TGTGCCAGCAGCTGGGTCGGATTGGCAGATACGCAGTATTTT.

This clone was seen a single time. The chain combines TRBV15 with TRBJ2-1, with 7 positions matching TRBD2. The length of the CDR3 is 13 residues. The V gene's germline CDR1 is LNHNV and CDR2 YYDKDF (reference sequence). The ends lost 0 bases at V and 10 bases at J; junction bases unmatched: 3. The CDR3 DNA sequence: TGTGCCACCAGCAGAGATTGGGGAGGGGAGCAGTTCTTC. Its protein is CATSRDWGGEQFF.

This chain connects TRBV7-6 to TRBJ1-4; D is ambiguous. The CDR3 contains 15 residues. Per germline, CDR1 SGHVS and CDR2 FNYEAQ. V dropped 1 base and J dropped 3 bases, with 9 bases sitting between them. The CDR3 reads CASSLGGRANEKLFF. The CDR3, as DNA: TGTGCCAGCAGCTTAGGTGGTAGGGCTAATGAAAAACTGTTTTTT.

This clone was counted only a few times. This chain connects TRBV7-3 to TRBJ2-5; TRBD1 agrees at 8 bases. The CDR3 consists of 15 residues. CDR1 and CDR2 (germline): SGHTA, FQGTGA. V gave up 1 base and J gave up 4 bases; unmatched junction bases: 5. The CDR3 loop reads CASSLRTGKRETQYF. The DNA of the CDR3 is TGTGCCAGCAGCTTAAGGACAGGGAAGCGAGAGACCCAGTACTTC. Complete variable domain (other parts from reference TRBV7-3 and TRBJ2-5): GAGVSQTPSNKVTEKGKYVELRCDPISGHTALYWYRQSLGQGPEFLIYFQGTGAADDSGLPNDRFFAVRPEGSVSTLKIQRTERGDSAVYLCASSLRTGKRETQYFGPGTRLLVL.

The CDR3 DNA is TGTGCCAGCAGCTCCAGCGGGGGGTCCACAGATACGCAGTATTTT. Translating gives CASSSSGGSTDTQYF. V usage is TRBV7-2 and J usage is TRBJ2-3; the match to TRBD2 covers 9 bases. Germline V gives CDR1 SGHTA, CDR2 FQGNSA. CDR3 length equals 15 residues. Losses at the gene ends were 4 bases for V and 2 bases for J; bases not matched to a gene: 4.

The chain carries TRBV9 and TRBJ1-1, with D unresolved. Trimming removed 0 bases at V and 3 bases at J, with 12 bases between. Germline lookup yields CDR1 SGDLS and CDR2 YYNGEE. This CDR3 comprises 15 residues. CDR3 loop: CASSVGNPRDTEAFF. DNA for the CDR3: TGTGCCAGCAGCGTAGGGAATCCTAGGGACACTGAAGCTTTCTTT.

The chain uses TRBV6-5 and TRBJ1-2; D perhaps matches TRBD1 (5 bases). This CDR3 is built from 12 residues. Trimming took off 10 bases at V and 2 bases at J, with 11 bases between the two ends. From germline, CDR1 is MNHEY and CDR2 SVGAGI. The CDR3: CATRAGNYGYTF. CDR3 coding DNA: TGTGCCACCCGGGCAGGGAACTATGGCTACACCTTC.

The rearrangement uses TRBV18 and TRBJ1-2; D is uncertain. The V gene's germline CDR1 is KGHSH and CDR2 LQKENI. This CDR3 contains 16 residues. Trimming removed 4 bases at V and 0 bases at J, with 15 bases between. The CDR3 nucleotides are TGTGCCAGCTCACGGGCTTTGCCGGAGTCTAACTATGGCTACACCTTC. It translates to CASSRALPESNYGYTF. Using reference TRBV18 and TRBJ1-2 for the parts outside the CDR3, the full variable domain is NAGVMQNPRHLVRRRGQEARLRCSPMKGHSHVYWYRQLPEEGLKFMVYLQKENIIDESGMPKERFSAEFPKEGPSILRIQQVVRGDSAAYFCASSRALPESNYGYTFGSGTRLTVV.

Written as DNA, the CDR3 is TGCGCCAGCAGCCAAGAACTCGGCAGGGGGCGGGAGCAGTACTTC. It specifies CASSQELGRGREQYF. The chain combines TRBV4-1 with TRBJ2-7, with 8 bases matching TRBD1. The CDR3 loop spans 15 amino acids. Unmatched junction bases numbered 8, after V lost 0 bases and J lost 7 bases. The V gene's germline CDR1 is MGHRA and CDR2 YSYEKL.

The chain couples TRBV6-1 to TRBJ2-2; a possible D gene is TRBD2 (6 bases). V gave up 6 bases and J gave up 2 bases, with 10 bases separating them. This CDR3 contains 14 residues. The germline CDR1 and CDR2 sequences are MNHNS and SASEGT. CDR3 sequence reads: CASSRLVNTGELFF. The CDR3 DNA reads TGTGCCAGCAGCCGACTAGTAAACACCGGGGAGCTGTTTTTT.